Given below is one T cell receptor (beta chain) in context. The antigen remains undetermined. This entry comes from a study of blood T cells in healthy people across ages. Overall study results and limits: Diversity of TCR beta per million T cells declined in a roughly linear way with age.

Combining a sample-barcoded 5' primer with a J-beta primer mix, a second PCR ran for roughly 7 to 12 cycles. A single record per CDR3 protein comes from TCRdb applying MiXCR to the 5' RACE reads. The repertoire holds fewer than 1 million distinct CDR3 sequences, with under 55% as singletons. Sequencing used blood. This sequence was found in a man between 60 and 75 years old in good health.

CDR3 coding DNA: TGCGCCAGCAGCCCCTGGACTAGCGGGGACAATGAGCAGTTCTTC. It codes for CASSPWTSGDNEQFF. The chain carries TRBV5-1 and TRBJ2-1; 12 bases match TRBD2. From germline, CDR1 is SGHRS and CDR2 YFSETQ. The CDR3 length is 15 residues. With 4 bases clipped from V and 5 bases from J, the junction kept 4 bases outside the gene matches.